This TCR beta chain was retrieved from a study of cytomegalovirus exposure and HLA in healthy donors. Study-wide points: One cluster of highly shared sequence variants probably arose as a sequencing artifact. V segments that were indistinguishable, TRBV6-2 and TRBV6-3 among them, were omitted from analysis. Follow-up analysis later connected one missense variant in DCLRE1C with trimming of TCR beta V- and J-genes.

As for this clone: Its antigen is as yet unknown.

13 Jbeta primers and 60 Vbeta primers were used for the PCR. Data came from immunoSEQ multiplex PCR; TCRdb stores just in-frame clones and leaves some out. Counted here are around 150,000 clones, around 90% occurring once; the ten biggest clones make up 0.85%. The CDR3 covers 13 residues. The V and J ends lost 8 bases and 4 bases respectively, with 15 bases between them. CDR1 and CDR2 (germline): GTSNPN, SVGIG (reference sequence). Despite likely unrecorded immune exposures, the donors were nominally healthy at the time of sampling. The source is a woman between 25 and 40 years old in good health and CMV-seronegative. The genes are TRBV30 and TRBJ1-3; a possible D gene is TRBD1 (6 bases). Source material: PBMCs. In DNA, the CDR3 is TGTGCCGGTCCGGGACATGACGGAAACACCATATATTTT. The encoded protein is CAGPGHDGNTIYF.